This T cell receptor (beta chain) was recorded in a study of T cells in localized non-small cell lung cancer. General observations from the study: A median of 57 of the top 100 tumor clones appeared in adjacent lung, which was paired and uninvolved.

The repertoire was sequenced with immunoSEQ multiplex PCR; TCRdb's copy has only in-frame clones and lacks some. The sample gives tens of thousands of clones, approximately 84% of which show up once; approximately 1.2% is in the top ten. A word on this clone: Its antigen remains unknown.

The germline CDR1 and CDR2 sequences are SGHVS and FQNEAQ. Trimming shortened V by 2 bases and J by 0 bases, and 10 bases separated the two germline ends. The CDR3 is 15 residues long. This sequence originates from an older female donor with stage I lung adenocarcinoma. The starting material was peripheral blood, obtained before any cancer treatment. The genes are TRBV7-8 and TRBJ1-2; D is unresolved. The CDR3 DNA is TGTGCCAGCAGCTTAAACAGCTTATCTAACTATGGCTACACCTTC. Encoded protein: CASSLNSLSNYGYTF.